Presented here are 4 T cell receptor beta chains from one specimen sequenced in a study of blood T cells in healthy people across ages. Primed by a sample-barcoded 5' primer and a J-beta primer mix, a second PCR proceeded for 7 to 11 cycles. MiXCR was run by TCRdb on the 5' RACE reads, yielding one entry per CDR3 protein. In the table there are approximately 1.5 million distinct CDR3 sequences, approximately 43% of which are singletons. Specimen: blood. These receptors were taken from a woman between 18 and 29 years old in good health.

This clonotype has more than one count but fewer than ten. The chain employs TRBV20-1 and TRBJ1-6; D gene ambiguous. Germline V gives CDR1 DFQATT, CDR2 SNEGSKA (reference sequence). There are 13 residues in the CDR3. V lost 6 bases, J lost 2 bases, and 8 bases lay in between. The chain's CDR3 is CSALLAYNSPLHF. The CDR3 coding sequence is TGCAGTGCCCTCCTAGCCTATAATTCACCCCTCCACTTT.

CDR3 residues: CASSLGELESDTQYF. The CDR3 DNA reads TGTGCCAGCAGCTTAGGCGAGCTGGAGTCGGATACGCAGTATTTT. V gene TRBV7-2 combines with J gene TRBJ2-3; D remains unclear. Trimming stripped 1 base from V and 6 bases from J, with 14 bases between. The CDR3 spans 15 residues. The germline CDR1 and CDR2 sequences are SGHTA and FQGNSA.

The gene calls are TRBV11-2 and TRBJ2-5; tentative D call: TRBD1 (6 bases). The J call may be in error: the DNA end matches TRBJ2-7 better. Germline CDR1 and CDR2: SGHAT and FQNNGV. The length of the CDR3 is 15 residues. The DNA of the CDR3 is TGTGCCAGCAGCTTAGTAGGGGGTTCTGGACACGAGCAGTACTTC. Its protein is CASSLVGGSGHEQYF.

V usage is TRBV27 and J usage is TRBJ1-5; D remains unclear. Germline-derived CDR1 and CDR2 are MNHEY and SMNVEV (reference sequence). Trimming left V 2 bases short and J 2 bases short, with 13 bases between. The CDR3 covers 16 residues. The CDR3 sequence: CASSLAPRAGNQPQHF. CDR3 nucleotides: TGTGCCAGCAGTTTAGCCCCTCGAGCAGGCAATCAGCCCCAGCATTTT.